This T cell receptor (beta chain) derives from a study of shared clonotypes between healthy human individuals. Study-level results: Genetic and exposure-history diversity was limited by the few donors.

Repertoires were generated with immunoSEQ multiplex PCR, while TCRdb's copy carries only in-frame clones and drops some. The table shows some 2,000,000 clones, with 90% to 96% occurring only once. On this clone itself: Its specificity is not known.

V lost 6 bases and J 1 base, leaving 9 bases between the germline ends. Germline V lookup: CDR1 SGHDT, CDR2 YYEEEE. The CDR3 has 13 residues. The rearrangement joins TRBV5-6 to TRBJ2-3, with D perhaps TRBD2 (5 bases). The origin of this receptor is a man aged 18 to 30 in good health. Sequencing input: naive CD4+ T cells sorted from blood. Subset here: CD45RA+ positively selected. The DNA for the CDR3 is TGTGCCAGCAACCTCGGGGGCACAGATACGCAGTATTTT. The encoded protein is CASNLGGTDTQYF.